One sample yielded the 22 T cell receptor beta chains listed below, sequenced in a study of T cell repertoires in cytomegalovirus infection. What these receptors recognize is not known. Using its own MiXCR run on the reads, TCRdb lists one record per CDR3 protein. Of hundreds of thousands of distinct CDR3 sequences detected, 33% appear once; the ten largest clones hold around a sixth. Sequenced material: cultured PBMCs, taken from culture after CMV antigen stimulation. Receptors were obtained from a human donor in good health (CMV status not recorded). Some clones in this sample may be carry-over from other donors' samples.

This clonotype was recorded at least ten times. For the CDR3, the DNA is TGTGCCAGCACTTCGTCCTACGAGCAGTACTTC. The encoded protein is CASTSSYEQYF. The V gene is TRBV7-9, the J gene TRBJ2-7; D remains ambiguous. Germline values: CDR1 SEHNR, CDR2 FQNEAQ (reference sequence). The CDR3 has 11 amino acids. Trimming took off 7 bases at V and 1 base at J, with 5 bases between the two ends.

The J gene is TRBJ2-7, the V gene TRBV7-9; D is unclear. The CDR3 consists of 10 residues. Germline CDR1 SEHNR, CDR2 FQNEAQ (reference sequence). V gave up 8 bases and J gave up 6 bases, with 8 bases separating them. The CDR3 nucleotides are TGTGCCAGCGGGATCTTCGAGCAGTACTTC. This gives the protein CASGIFEQYF.

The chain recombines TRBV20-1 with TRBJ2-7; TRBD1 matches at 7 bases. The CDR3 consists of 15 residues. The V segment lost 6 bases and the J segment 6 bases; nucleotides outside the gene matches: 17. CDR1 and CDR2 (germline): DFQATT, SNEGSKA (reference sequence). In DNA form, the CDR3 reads TGCAGTGCCCGAACTGAAAATCCCGGGACAGCCGAGCAGTACTTC. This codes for CSARTENPGTAEQYF.

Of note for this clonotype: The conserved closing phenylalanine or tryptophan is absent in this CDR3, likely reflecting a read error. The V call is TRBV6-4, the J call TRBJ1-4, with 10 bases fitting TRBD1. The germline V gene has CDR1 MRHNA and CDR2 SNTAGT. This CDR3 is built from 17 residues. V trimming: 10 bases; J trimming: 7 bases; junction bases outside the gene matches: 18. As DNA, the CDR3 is TGTGCCACCACGGAACCGGGACAGGGGTTAGGCATTGAAAAACTGTTTTTG. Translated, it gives CATTEPGQGLGIEKLFL.

CDR3 sequence (DNA): TGTGCCAGCAAAGCAAGGGCCGGCGGGGAGCTGTTTTTT. Translating gives CASKARAGGELFF. The chain is built from TRBV11-3 and TRBJ2-2; D gene uncertain. Per germline, CDR1 SGHNT and CDR2 YENEEA. The CDR3 is 13 residues long. Trimming pared 7 bases from V and 7 bases from J, leaving 13 bases between.

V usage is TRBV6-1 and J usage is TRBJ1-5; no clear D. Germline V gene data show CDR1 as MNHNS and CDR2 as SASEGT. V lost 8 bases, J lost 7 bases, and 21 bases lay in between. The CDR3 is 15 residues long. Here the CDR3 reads CASGVGASWSQPQHF. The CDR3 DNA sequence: TGTGCCAGCGGAGTCGGTGCCTCCTGGTCCCAGCCCCAGCATTTT.

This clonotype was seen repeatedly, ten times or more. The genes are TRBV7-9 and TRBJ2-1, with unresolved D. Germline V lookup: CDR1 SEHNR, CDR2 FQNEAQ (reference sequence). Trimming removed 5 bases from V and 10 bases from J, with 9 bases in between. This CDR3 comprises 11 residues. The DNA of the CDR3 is TGTGCCAGCAGCCTCTTAGGCGAGCAGTTCTTC. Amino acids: CASSLLGEQFF. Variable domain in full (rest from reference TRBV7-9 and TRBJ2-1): DTGVSQNPRHKITKRGQNVTFRCDPISEHNRLYWYRQTLGQGPEFLTYFQNEAQLEKSRLLSDRFSAERPKGSFSTLEIQRTEQGDSAMYLCASSLLGEQFFGPGTRLTVL.

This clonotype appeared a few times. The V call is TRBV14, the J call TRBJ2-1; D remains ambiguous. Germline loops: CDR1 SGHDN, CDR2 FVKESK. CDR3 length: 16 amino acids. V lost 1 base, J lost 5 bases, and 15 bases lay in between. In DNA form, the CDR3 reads TGTGCCAGCAGCCAAGGGTGGCTGACCGGAGACAATGAGCAGTTCTTC. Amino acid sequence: CASSQGWLTGDNEQFF.

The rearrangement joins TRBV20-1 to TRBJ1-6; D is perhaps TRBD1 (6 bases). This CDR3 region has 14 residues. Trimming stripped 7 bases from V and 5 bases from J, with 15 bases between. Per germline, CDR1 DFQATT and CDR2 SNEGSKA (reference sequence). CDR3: CSGPEGHNNSPLHF. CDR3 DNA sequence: TGCAGTGGCCCCGAGGGACATAATAATTCACCCCTCCACTTT.

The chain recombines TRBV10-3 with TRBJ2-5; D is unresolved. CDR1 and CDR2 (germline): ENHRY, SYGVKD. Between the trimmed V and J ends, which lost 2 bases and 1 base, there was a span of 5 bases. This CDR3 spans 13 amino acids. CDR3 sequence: CAISETAQETQYF. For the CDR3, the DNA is TGTGCCATCAGTGAGACAGCCCAAGAGACCCAGTACTTC.

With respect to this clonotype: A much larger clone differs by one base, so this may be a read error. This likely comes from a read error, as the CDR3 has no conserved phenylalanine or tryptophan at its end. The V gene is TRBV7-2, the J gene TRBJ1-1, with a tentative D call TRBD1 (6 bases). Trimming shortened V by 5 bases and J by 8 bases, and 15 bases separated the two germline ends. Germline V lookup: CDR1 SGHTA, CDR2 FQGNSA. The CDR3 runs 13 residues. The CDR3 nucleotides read TGTGCCAGCAGCCAACCACAGGGTCCCGAAGCTTTCGTT. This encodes CASSQPQGPEAFV.

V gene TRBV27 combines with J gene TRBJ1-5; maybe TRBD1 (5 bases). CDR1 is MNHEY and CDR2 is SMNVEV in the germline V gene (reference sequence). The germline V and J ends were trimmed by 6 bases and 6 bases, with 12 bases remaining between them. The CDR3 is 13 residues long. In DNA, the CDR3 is TGTGCCAGCAGCCCGTGGGGGGGTCAGCCCCAGCATTTT. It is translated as CASSPWGGQPQHF.

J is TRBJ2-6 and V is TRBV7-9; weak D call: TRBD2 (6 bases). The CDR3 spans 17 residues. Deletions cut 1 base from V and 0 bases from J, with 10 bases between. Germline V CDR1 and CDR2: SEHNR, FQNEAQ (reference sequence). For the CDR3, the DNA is TGTGCCAGCAGCTTAGGGCTCGGGGGCTCTGGGGCCAACGTCCTGACTTTC. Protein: CASSLGLGGSGANVLTF. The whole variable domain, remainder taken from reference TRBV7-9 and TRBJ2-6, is DTGVSQNPRHKITKRGQNVTFRCDPISEHNRLYWYRQTLGQGPEFLTYFQNEAQLEKSRLLSDRFSAERPKGSFSTLEIQRTEQGDSAMYLCASSLGLGGSGANVLTFGAGSRLTVL.

CDR3 amino acids: CASRPETYSYNEQFF. The CDR3 DNA sequence: TGTGCCAGCAGGCCGGAGACCTACTCCTACAATGAGCAGTTCTTC. The rearrangement uses TRBV6-1 and TRBJ2-1; the D is unclear. This CDR3 has 15 amino acids. Germline V gene lookup returns CDR1 MNHNS and CDR2 SASEGT. Deletions cut 6 bases from V and 0 bases from J, with 12 bases between.

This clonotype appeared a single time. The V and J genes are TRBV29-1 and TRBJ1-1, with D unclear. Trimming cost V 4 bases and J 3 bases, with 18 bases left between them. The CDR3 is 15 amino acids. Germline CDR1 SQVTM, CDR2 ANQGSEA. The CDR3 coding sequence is TGCAGCGTTGCCCCCCACCCCCGTCGGGACACTGAAGCTTTCTTT. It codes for CSVAPHPRRDTEAFF.

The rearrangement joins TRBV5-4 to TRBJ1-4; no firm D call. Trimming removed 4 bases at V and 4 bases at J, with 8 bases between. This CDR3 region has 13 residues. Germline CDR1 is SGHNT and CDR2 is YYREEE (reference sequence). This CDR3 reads CASSINSNEKLFF. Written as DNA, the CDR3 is TGTGCCAGCAGCATAAACAGTAATGAAAAACTGTTTTTT.

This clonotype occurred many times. The CDR3 spells CASSLGAYQETQYF. Written as DNA, the CDR3 is TGTGCCAGCAGCTTAGGAGCGTACCAAGAGACCCAGTACTTC. The rearrangement uses TRBV7-2 and TRBJ2-5; no clear D gene. The CDR3 sequence is 14 residues long. The V and J ends lost 1 base and 0 bases respectively, with 6 bases between them. The V gene's germline CDR1 is SGHTA and CDR2 FQGNSA.

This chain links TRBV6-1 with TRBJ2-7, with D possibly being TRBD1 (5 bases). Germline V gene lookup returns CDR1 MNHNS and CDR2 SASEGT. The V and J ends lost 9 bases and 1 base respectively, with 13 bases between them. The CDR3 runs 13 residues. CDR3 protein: CASAQGASYEQYF. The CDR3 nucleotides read TGTGCCAGTGCTCAGGGTGCTTCCTACGAGCAGTACTTC.

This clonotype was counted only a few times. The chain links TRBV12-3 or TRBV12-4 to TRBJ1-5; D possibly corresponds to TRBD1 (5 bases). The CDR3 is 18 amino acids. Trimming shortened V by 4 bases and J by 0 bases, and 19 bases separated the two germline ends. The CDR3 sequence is CASSSIPFAGGSNQPQHF. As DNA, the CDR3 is TGTGCCAGCAGTTCCATACCGTTCGCTGGGGGTAGCAATCAGCCCCAGCATTTT.

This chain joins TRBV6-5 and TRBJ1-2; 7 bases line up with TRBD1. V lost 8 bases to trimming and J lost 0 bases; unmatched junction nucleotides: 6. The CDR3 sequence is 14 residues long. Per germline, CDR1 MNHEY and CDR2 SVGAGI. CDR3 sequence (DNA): TGTGCCAGCCAAAGGGACAGAACTAACTATGGCTACACCTTC. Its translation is CASQRDRTNYGYTF.

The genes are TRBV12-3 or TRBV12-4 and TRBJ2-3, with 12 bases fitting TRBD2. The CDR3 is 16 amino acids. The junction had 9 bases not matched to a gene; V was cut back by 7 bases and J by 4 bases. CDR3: CASIESSGGAPDTQYF. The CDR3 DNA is TGTGCCAGCATCGAATCTAGCGGGGGGGCCCCAGATACGCAGTATTTT.

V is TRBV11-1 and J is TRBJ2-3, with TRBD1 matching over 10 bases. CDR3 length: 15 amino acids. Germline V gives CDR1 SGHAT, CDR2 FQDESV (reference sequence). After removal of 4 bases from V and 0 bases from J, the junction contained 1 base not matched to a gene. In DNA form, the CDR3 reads TGTGCCAGCAGCTGGGACAGGGGAAGCACAGATACGCAGTATTTT. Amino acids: CASSWDRGSTDTQYF. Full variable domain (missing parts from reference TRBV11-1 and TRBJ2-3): EAEVAQSPRYKITEKSQAVAFWCDPISGHATLYWYRQILGQGPELLVQFQDESVVDDSQLPKDRFSAERLKGVDSTLKIQPAELGDSAMYLCASSWDRGSTDTQYFGPGTRLTVL.